Included here is one T cell receptor (beta chain) sequence, with context. The clone's antigen remains unknown. It has no much larger one-base neighbor in the sample; base qualities were not kept. This specimen belongs to a study of memory B cells and T cells in multiple sclerosis (dated 2018 in TCRdb). About the investigation overall: The study compared the TCR beta repertoires of autoproliferating peripheral T cells with those of brain lesion-infiltrating T cells in multiple sclerosis patients. TCR sequencing included a couple of multiple sclerosis patients for whom either brain lesions at autopsy or brain-infiltrating cells from biopsy were available. What the research found in general, with its limitations: Because clone-set sizes differed between compartments, counts of shared clonotypes were influenced and normalization was required.

V trim: 4 bases; J trim: 7 bases; unmatched bases: 8. CDR1 SGHDN and CDR2 FVKESK are derived from the germline V gene. From its cysteine to its phenylalanine, the CDR3 spans 15 amino acids. Here the CDR3 DNA is all that survives: 45 bases in frame from base 1. The immunoSEQ Platform was used to amplify TCRbeta CDR3 regions from extracted genomic DNA. Multiplex PCR, high-throughput sequencing and a vendor bioinformatics pipeline were brought together in the immunoSEQ assay. Regarding the original processing steps: After discarding non-productive sequences and any CDR3s under 4 amino acids in length, clonotype frequencies were recalculated for each sample. Shared clonotypes were identified in immunoSEQ Analyzer 2.0 as identical CDR3 amino acid, V gene and J gene sequences. Repertoire overlap was normalized by dividing shared clonotype counts by the product of both clone-set sizes, with the result scaled by 1000 into arbitrary units. As stored in TCRdb, this immuneACCESS dataset retains in-frame rearrangements with V and J assigned. A fraction of the clones does not appear; measured against another copy, unresolved V genes explain less than half of the discrepancy, and the remainder lacks a known reason. V, J and clone size are taken as reported in that table, and D and trimming were inferred from the DNA itself. The table for this sample lists under 50,000 clones; around 79% of them were counted only once. Around 1.1% of the sample is held by the ten biggest clonotypes.

After CFSE-labeled PBMCs were cultured without any stimulus, the autoproliferating (CFSEdim) and non-proliferating (CFSEhi) T cell fractions were each sequenced on their own. In total, more than 4x10^7 CFSE-labeled PBMCs were cultured without stimulus for approximately seven days, after which replicate wells were pooled. PBMCs were labeled with about 0.5 uM CFSE and cultured in serum-free AIM-V medium without exogenous stimuli. PBMCs were isolated by Ficoll density gradient centrifugation and cryopreserved before use. Live 7-AAD-negative cells were sorted on a FACSAria III, washed with PBS, and frozen at -80 degrees C as dry pellets.

The sequence was obtained from a human donor with multiple sclerosis. The chain joins TRBV14 to TRBJ2-7; TRBD1 matches 12 bases in the middle. Material: PBMCs from blood kept in culture. The sequence in DNA is TGTGCCAGCAGCCTATCCGGGACAGGGGGCTGGGAGCAGTACTTC. Its product reads: CASSLSGTGGWEQYF.